The 29 T cell receptor beta chains below were found in one sample sequenced in a study of blood T cell repertoires in COVID-19. TCRdb's table, derived via immunoSEQ multiplex PCR, lists solely in-frame clones and lacks some. The table shows hundreds of thousands of clones, with about 83% occurring only once. The sample was PBMCs or T cells enriched from blood (not recorded which). The receptors were sampled from a woman between 40 and 55 years old who had recovered from COVID-19.

The rearrangement uses TRBV30 and TRBJ2-2; 13 bases are shared with TRBD2. There are 16 residues in the CDR3. Germline lookup yields CDR1 GTSNPN and CDR2 SVGIG (reference sequence). V lost 5 bases and J lost 5; bases outside the gene matches: 8. DNA for the CDR3: TGTGCCTGGCTACTAGCGGGAGGGTGGGGAACCGGGGAGCTGTTTTTT. It translates to CAWLLAGGWGTGELFF.

V is TRBV27 and J is TRBJ1-2; no clear D gene. Trimming stripped 6 bases from V and 0 bases from J, with 14 bases between. Germline values: CDR1 MNHEY, CDR2 SMNVEV (reference sequence). The CDR3 is 15 residues long. The CDR3 loop reads CASSPVYGANYGYTF. As DNA, the CDR3 is TGTGCCAGCAGCCCCGTTTATGGAGCTAACTATGGCTACACCTTC.

The chain links TRBV7-2 to TRBJ1-1; the D gene is possibly TRBD1 (5 bases). Germline CDR1 and CDR2: SGHTA and FQGNSA. This CDR3 contains 13 residues. Trimming shortened V by 1 base and J by 4 bases, and 7 bases separated the two germline ends. In DNA, the CDR3 is TGTGCCAGCAGCTTAGATAGGGGCACTGAAGCTTTCTTT. Translated, it gives CASSLDRGTEAFF.

The V call is TRBV28, the J call TRBJ2-6, with D maybe TRBD1 (8 bases). There are 15 residues in the CDR3. The V and J ends lost 6 bases and 9 bases respectively, with 18 bases between them. Germline lookup yields CDR1 MDHEN and CDR2 SYDVKM. CDR3 loop: CASRPRTGRVNVLTF. In DNA, the CDR3 is TGTGCCAGCAGACCGAGGACAGGGAGGGTCAACGTCCTGACTTTC.

The chain links TRBV5-6 to TRBJ2-2; D is ambiguous. The germline V and J ends were trimmed by 5 bases and 3 bases, with 17 bases remaining between them. The germline gives CDR1 SGHDT, CDR2 YYEEEE. CDR3 length equals 16 residues. The DNA for the CDR3 is TGTGCCAGCAGTTCCGGTATCGAGTTCTACACCGGGGAGCTGTTTTTT. This translates into CASSSGIEFYTGELFF.

This clone was observed a single time. The J gene is TRBJ1-1, the V gene TRBV9, with D possibly matching TRBD1 (5 bases). Germline V lookup: CDR1 SGDLS, CDR2 YYNGEE. V lost 0 bases and J lost 10, with 16 bases in between. The CDR3 totals 14 residues. CDR3 loop: CASSVDGGGLVAFF. CDR3 DNA: TGTGCCAGCAGCGTAGATGGGGGAGGTTTGGTAGCTTTCTTT.

V and J are TRBV28 and TRBJ1-5, with 7 bases aligning to TRBD1. This CDR3 has 15 amino acids. The V and J ends lost 2 bases and 9 bases, in that order; junction bases with no gene match: 10. The V gene's germline CDR1 is MDHEN and CDR2 SYDVKM. CDR3 protein: CASSLSRDRRLPQHF. The CDR3 nucleotides are TGTGCCAGCAGTTTAAGTAGGGACAGACGCTTGCCCCAGCATTTT. Drawing the rest from reference TRBV28 and TRBJ1-5, the complete variable domain is DVKVTQSSRYLVKRTGEKVFLECVQDMDHENMFWYRQDPGLGLRLIYFSYDVKMKEKGDIPEGYSVSREKKERFSLILESASTNQTSMYLCASSLSRDRRLPQHFGDGTRLSIL.

The chain recombines TRBV7-8 with TRBJ1-6, with a tentative D call TRBD1 (6 bases). The CDR3 runs 17 residues. With 5 bases removed from V and 0 bases from J, the gap between germline ends came to 14 bases. The germline V gene encodes CDR1 SGHVS and CDR2 FQNEAQ. The CDR3 reads CASSLEGGSSYNSPLHF. DNA of the CDR3: TGTGCCAGCAGCCTAGAGGGGGGGAGCTCCTATAATTCACCCCTCCACTTT.

This clone was detected once. This CDR3 reads CASSLIENTEAFF. The CDR3 DNA follows: TGTGCCAGCAGCCTGATAGAGAACACTGAAGCTTTCTTT. This sequence joins TRBV11-2 and TRBJ1-1; no clear D gene. CDR1 is SGHAT and CDR2 is FQNNGV in the germline V gene. This CDR3 comprises 13 residues. V was pared by 5 bases and J by 1 base, with 8 bases between.

This clone has more than one count but fewer than ten. The gene calls are TRBV24-1 and TRBJ1-5; 7 bases agree with TRBD1. J was trimmed by 5 bases and V by 10 bases; bases with no gene match: 7. The CDR3 has 13 residues. Germline V CDR1 and CDR2: KGHDR, SFDVKD. The CDR3 spells CATQTGSDQPQHF. The CDR3 DNA reads as TGTGCCACTCAGACAGGGTCGGATCAGCCCCAGCATTTT.

The chain uses TRBV11-3 and TRBJ1-3, with 9 bases aligning to TRBD1. The CDR3 spans 15 residues. V lost 6 bases, J lost 8 bases, and 11 bases stayed unmatched. CDR1 is SGHNT and CDR2 is YENEEA in the germline V gene. The DNA for the CDR3 is TGTGCCAGCAGAGAACAGGGGGCAATCGGGGACACCATATATTTT. Translated, it gives CASREQGAIGDTIYF.

The chain combines TRBV30 with TRBJ2-1; D is possibly TRBD1 (6 bases). The V gene's germline CDR1 is GTSNPN and CDR2 SVGIG (reference sequence). The CDR3 contains 13 residues. Trimming took off 1 base at V and 9 bases at J, with 13 bases between the two ends. The CDR3 bases are TGTGCCTGGAGTGCGACAGGTCGAGGTGAGCAGTTCTTC. Amino acids: CAWSATGRGEQFF.

This clone was observed a handful of times. The rearrangement links TRBV11-2 to TRBJ1-5; D is unclear. CDR1 SGHAT and CDR2 FQNNGV come from the germline V gene. Deletions cut 5 bases from V and 3 bases from J, with 11 bases between. The CDR3 loop spans 14 amino acids. The CDR3 sequence is CASSAAANNQPQHF. The CDR3 DNA follows: TGTGCCAGCAGCGCCGCGGCGAACAATCAGCCCCAGCATTTT. The variable domain in full, with the rest retrieved from reference TRBV11-2 and TRBJ1-5, is EAGVAQSPRYKIIEKRQSVAFWCNPISGHATLYWYQQILGQGPKLLIQFQNNGVVDDSQLPKDRFSAERLKGVDSTLKIQPAKLEDSAVYLCASSAAANNQPQHFGDGTRLSIL.

This chain joins TRBV3-1 (or the pseudogene TRBV3-2) and TRBJ1-1, with D possibly matching TRBD1 (5 bases). Trimming cost V 1 base and J 7 bases, with 16 bases left between them. CDR1 is LGHDT, CDR2 YNNKEL, per germline (reference sequence). This CDR3 spans 15 amino acids. Here the CDR3 DNA reads TGTGCCAGCAGCCAAGGGCCTGACTCGGGGGATGAAGCTTTCTTT. It specifies CASSQGPDSGDEAFF.

The V and J genes are TRBV2 and TRBJ2-7; 8 bases are shared with TRBD1. The CDR3 has 18 amino acids. Germline CDR1 is SNHLY and CDR2 is FYNNEI. J gave up 0 bases and V 5 bases, and 15 bases lay outside the gene matches. The CDR3 coding sequence is TGTGCCAGCAGTATCGACAGGGGACGTGGGAGAGGCTCCTACGAGCAGTACTTC. Translated: CASSIDRGRGRGSYEQYF.

The CDR3 region has the DNA TGTGCCAGCAGCTTAGGGGACAGGGGAAGCACAGATACGCAGTATTTT. The encoded protein is CASSLGDRGSTDTQYF. The chain carries TRBV11-1 and TRBJ2-3, with 10 nucleotides matching TRBD1. This CDR3 is 16 amino acids long. Germline loops: CDR1 SGHAT, CDR2 FQDESV (reference sequence). The V and J ends lost 1 base and 0 bases, in that order; junction bases with no gene match: 1.

This chain links TRBV10-3 with TRBJ2-7, with a possible D match to TRBD2 (5 bases). Germline V gene lookup returns CDR1 ENHRY and CDR2 SYGVKD. The V and J ends lost 11 bases and 2 bases respectively, with 19 bases between them. The CDR3 covers 14 residues. CDR3 sequence reads: CASEGLKLTYEQYV. As DNA, the CDR3 is TGTGCCTCTGAAGGACTCAAACTTACCTACGAGCAGTACGTC.

This chain connects TRBV5-8 to TRBJ2-5, with D perhaps TRBD1 (6 bases). The CDR3 totals 16 residues. Trimming left V 3 bases short and J 1 base short, with 16 bases between. From germline, CDR1 is SGHTS and CDR2 YDEGEE. The CDR3, as DNA: TGTGCCAGCAGCTCAGGAACAGGGCTAGCCCAAGAGACCCAGTACTTC. Translating it yields CASSSGTGLAQETQYF.

The chain couples TRBV6-2 or TRBV6-3 to TRBJ2-7; tentative D call: TRBD2 (6 bases). Germline CDR1 and CDR2: MNHEY and SVGEGT. The ends were cut back, 6 bases at V and 7 bases at J, with 16 bases in the middle. The CDR3 runs to 13 residues. This CDR3 is CASSLRGGGEQYV. The CDR3 DNA follows: TGTGCCAGCAGCCTCCGGGGAGGTGGTGAGCAGTACGTC.

The chain couples TRBV10-3 to TRBJ2-7; TRBD1 agrees at 9 bases. V lost 4 bases to trimming and J lost 5 bases; unmatched junction nucleotides: 15. Germline V gene sequence: CDR1 ENHRY, CDR2 SYGVKD. The CDR3 is 17 residues long. For the CDR3, the DNA is TGTGCCATCAGTGTAGCCCCGGGACAGGGACTGTCCAACGAGCAGTACGTC. Its protein product is CAISVAPGQGLSNEQYV.

The V call is TRBV10-2, the J call TRBJ2-7; no clear D gene. Germline assignment: CDR1 WSHSY and CDR2 SAAADI. This CDR3 region has 12 residues. V shed 3 bases and J shed 3 bases, with 6 bases lying between them. The CDR3 is CASSDFSYEQYF. The DNA for the CDR3 is TGCGCCAGCAGTGACTTTAGCTACGAGCAGTACTTC.

V gene TRBV28 combines with J gene TRBJ2-2; TRBD1 matches at 9 bases. The V gene end was trimmed by 8 bases and the J gene end by 6 bases; junction bases not matched to a gene: 10. Germline V gene sequence: CDR1 MDHEN, CDR2 SYDVKM. This CDR3 comprises 15 residues. The CDR3 reads CASSTDRGVAGELFF. Here the CDR3 DNA reads TGTGCCAGCTCCACCGACAGGGGGGTTGCCGGGGAGCTGTTTTTT.

This chain joins TRBV28 and TRBJ2-2; D remains unclear. Per the germline V gene, CDR1 is MDHEN and CDR2 is SYDVKM. The V end lost 5 bases, the J end lost 1 base, and 5 bases lay between the germline ends. The CDR3 has 13 residues. The CDR3 bases are TGTGCCAGCAGTGGGCAGAACACCGGGGAGCTGTTTTTT. Amino acids: CASSGQNTGELFF. Looking up the rest from reference TRBV28 and TRBJ2-2 gives the full variable domain: DVKVTQSSRYLVKRTGEKVFLECVQDMDHENMFWYRQDPGLGLRLIYFSYDVKMKEKGDIPEGYSVSREKKERFSLILESASTNQTSMYLCASSGQNTGELFFGEGSRLTVL.

The chain links TRBV27 to TRBJ1-1, with D unresolved. The CDR3 consists of 13 residues. V lost 1 base and J 4 bases, leaving 7 bases between the germline ends. CDR1 and CDR2 from the germline V gene are MNHEY and SMNVEV (reference sequence). CDR3 region: CASSLFSGTEAFF. CDR3 sequence (DNA): TGTGCCAGCAGTTTATTTTCCGGCACTGAAGCTTTCTTT.

This chain uses TRBV7-3 with TRBJ1-1; D gene uncertain. The CDR3 totals 13 residues. Germline V gene lookup returns CDR1 SGHTA and CDR2 FQGTGA. The V end was cut by 1 base, the J end by 5 bases, with 8 bases between. DNA for the CDR3: TGTGCCAGCAGCTTAATCTCCGGGACTGAAGCTTTCTTT. Protein product: CASSLISGTEAFF.

The chain links TRBV9 to TRBJ2-3, with D maybe TRBD2 (6 bases). Per germline, CDR1 SGDLS and CDR2 YYNGEE. The CDR3 runs to 15 residues. The ends were cut back, 3 bases at V and 2 bases at J, with 13 bases in the middle. The CDR3 spells CASSGGVVFTDTQYF. The CDR3 bases are TGTGCCAGCAGCGGGGGGGTGGTTTTCACAGATACGCAGTATTTT.

The J gene is TRBJ1-1, the V gene TRBV19; D may be TRBD1 (5 bases). V was trimmed by 1 base and J by 1 base, leaving 10 bases between them. Germline lookup yields CDR1 LNHDA and CDR2 SQIVND (reference sequence). The CDR3 is 15 amino acids. The CDR3 region has the DNA TGTGCCAGTAGTATAGTGGGGGGACCGAACACTGAAGCTTTCTTT. Protein sequence: CASSIVGGPNTEAFF.

This clone was found many times. The chain joins TRBV7-9 to TRBJ2-7, with a tentative D call TRBD1 (6 bases). V lost 5 bases and J 2 bases, leaving 10 bases between the germline ends. The CDR3 sequence is 13 residues long. Germline V gene data show CDR1 as SEHNR and CDR2 as FQNEAQ (reference sequence). Here the CDR3 reads CASSRTGPYEQYV. CDR3 DNA sequence: TGTGCCAGCAGCCGAACAGGGCCCTACGAGCAGTACGTC.

This rearrangement joins TRBV6-5 to TRBJ1-1, with 8 bases aligning to TRBD1. Germline V gene sequence: CDR1 MNHEY, CDR2 SVGAGI. The CDR3 consists of 15 residues. The V and J ends lost 5 bases and 5 bases, in that order; junction bases with no gene match: 10. The CDR3 is CASSQRTGRQTEAFF. DNA for the CDR3: TGTGCCAGCAGTCAGAGGACAGGGAGACAAACTGAAGCTTTCTTT.